The sequence of this T cell receptor (beta chain) was determined in a study of T cell responses to AZD1222 COVID-19 vaccine. Study outcomes and limitations: Among the donors, most were white British and more were female, and clonal diversity was possibly underestimated. No repertoire was sampled before or during the peak T cell response, only after it. CD4 TCRs covered the whole spike, strongest at regions 160-218 and 743-854.

To note about this clone: What it recognizes is unknown.

The repertoire was sequenced with immunoSEQ multiplex PCR; TCRdb's copy has only in-frame clones and lacks some. The sample yields 91,000 or so clones, 92% seen once. The CDR3 has 14 amino acids. Looked up from germline, CDR1 is MNHEY and CDR2 is SVGAGI. The V segment lost 2 bases and the J segment 11 bases; nucleotides outside the gene matches: 7. This sequence was found in an adult who received the AZD1222 COVID-19 vaccine. The sequencing used peripheral blood, collected 28 days after the second AZD1222 dose. The chain uses TRBV6-5 and TRBJ1-1; 11 positions match TRBD1. Here the CDR3 DNA reads TGTGCCAGCAGTTACGCCTGGGACAGGGGGGATGCTTTCTTT. It translates to CASSYAWDRGDAFF.